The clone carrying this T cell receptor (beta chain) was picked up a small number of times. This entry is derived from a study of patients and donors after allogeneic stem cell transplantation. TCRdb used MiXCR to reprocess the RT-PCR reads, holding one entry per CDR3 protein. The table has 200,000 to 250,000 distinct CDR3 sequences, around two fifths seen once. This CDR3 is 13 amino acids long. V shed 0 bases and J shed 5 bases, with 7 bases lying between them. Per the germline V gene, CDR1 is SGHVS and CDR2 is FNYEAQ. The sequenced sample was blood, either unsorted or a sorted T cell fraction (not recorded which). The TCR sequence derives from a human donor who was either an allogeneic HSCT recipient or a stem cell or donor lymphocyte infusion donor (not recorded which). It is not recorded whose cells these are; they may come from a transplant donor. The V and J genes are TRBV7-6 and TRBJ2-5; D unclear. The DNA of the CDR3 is TGTGCCAGCAGCTTAGCGGAACATGAGACCCAGTACTTC. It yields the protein CASSLAEHETQYF.